The clone carrying this T cell receptor beta chain was counted between two and nine times. The CDR3 is 14 residues long. With 3 bases clipped from V and 3 bases from J, the junction kept 1 base outside the gene matches. Germline-derived CDR1 and CDR2 are SGHAT and FQNNGV. The sample originates from a study of Graves' ophthalmopathy and Graves' hyperthyroidism. Researchers took RNA transcripts and amplified TCR beta CDR3 regions from them. Second-round multiplex PCR followed a first-round RT-PCR using HTBI primers. TCRdb itself ran the multiplex PCR reads through MiXCR, one entry per CDR3 protein. Of 300,000 to 400,000 distinct CDR3 sequences listed, approximately 17% were seen once; the top ten hold approximately 2.4%. Excluded were patients with other autoimmune diseases, uncontrolled infections, pregnancy or lactation. An approximately 10 ml volume of fresh peripheral blood provided the PBMCs.

This rearrangement joins TRBV11-2 to TRBJ2-3; 9 bases agree with TRBD1. The sequenced sample consisted of peripheral blood. The receptor was isolated from an adult woman with stable Graves' hyperthyroidism. The CDR3 reads CASSFGTGTDTQYF. In nucleotides, the CDR3 is TGTGCCAGCAGCTTCGGGACAGGGACAGATACGCAGTATTTT. Looking up the rest from reference TRBV11-2 and TRBJ2-3 gives the full variable domain: EAGVAQSPRYKIIEKRQSVAFWCNPISGHATLYWYQQILGQGPKLLIQFQNNGVVDDSQLPKDRFSAERLKGVDSTLKIQPAKLEDSAVYLCASSFGTGTDTQYFGPGTRLTVL.